These T cell receptor beta chains were read from a single sample in a study of cytomegalovirus exposure and HLA in healthy donors. Clones were read by immunoSEQ multiplex PCR, and TCRdb kept only the in-frame ones, dropping some. The table records 280,000 or so clones, 88% of them present only once. The sample consisted of PBMCs. The receptors originated from a woman between 18 and 29 years old in good health and CMV-seronegative. CDR3s include the opening cysteine and the closing phenylalanine or tryptophan. The D gene is left open where the match is weak. Clone size is not always given. Where it is, it says once, few, many or a class for expanded clones.

clone size | J gene | D gene | V gene | CDR3 DNA | CDR3 protein
- | TRBJ2-3 | TRBD2 | TRBV9 | TGTGCCAGCAGCGTGACTAGCGGCCTGACAGATACGCAGTATTTT | CASSVTSGLTDTQYF
- | TRBJ2-7 | TRBD1 | TRBV28 | TGTGCCAGCACCGAATCTCCGGGACAGGTAAACGAGCAGTACTTC | CASTESPGQVNEQYF
- | TRBJ2-7 | TRBD2 | TRBV19 | TGTGCCAGTAGCCACCGGGACTACCCCTACGAGCAGTACTTC | CASSHRDYPYEQYF
- | TRBJ2-1 | TRBD2 | TRBV7-6 | TGTGCCAGCAGCCAGGATAGCGGGGATGAGCAGTTCTTC | CASSQDSGDEQFF
- | TRBJ2-1 | TRBD2 | TRBV9 | TGTGCCAGCAGCGTATATCGCGGGAGGAACAATGAGCAGTTCTTC | CASSVYRGRNNEQFF
- | TRBJ2-7 | - | TRBV4-1 | TGCGCCAGCAGCCAAGTCTCGAGTAGTTCTCTACGAGAGCAGTACTTC | CASSQVSSSSLREQYF
- | TRBJ2-7 | - | TRBV25-1 | TGTGCCAGCAGTTCGGGAAGCGGAGGCCTGGATTTCTACGAGCAGTACTTC | CASSSGSGGLDFYEQYF
once | TRBJ1-1 | - | TRBV18 | TGTGCCAGCTCACCCAGGACAGAGAACACTGAAGCTTTCTTT | CASSPRTENTEAFF
- | TRBJ1-1 | - | TRBV28 | TGTGCCAGCAGCGTATACGGAGCGTTGAACACTGAAGCTTTCTTT | CASSVYGALNTEAFF
- | TRBJ1-2 | - | TRBV28 | TGTGCCAGCAGTTTCAACCGGGACACCCATAACTATGGCTACACCTTC | CASSFNRDTHNYGYTF
- | TRBJ1-2 | - | TRBV28 | TGTGCCAGCACTTACAGGGCGGGGGTTTTCTATGGCTACACCTTC | CASTYRAGVFYGYTF
- | TRBJ2-1 | - | TRBV29-1 | TGCAGCGTTGAAGATCTCAACCGTGACAACTACAATGAGCAGTTCTTC | CSVEDLNRDNYNEQFF
- | TRBJ2-3 | TRBD2 | TRBV27 | TGTGCCAGCAGTTTTCGAGTGGGACTAGCTCTCACAGATACGCAGTATTTT | CASSFRVGLALTDTQYF
once | TRBJ2-4 | - | TRBV2 | TGTGCCACCCGACATGGAGGAGAAAACATTCAGTACTTC | CATRHGGENIQYF
- | TRBJ2-7 | TRBD2 | TRBV10-3 | TGTGCCATCAGTGGGGGCGGGGGGGTCGACGAGCAGTACTTC | CAISGGGGVDEQYF
- | TRBJ2-1 | - | TRBV11-3 | TGTGCCAGCAGCCCGAGGGCAGGACAGAGCTCCTACAATGAGCAGTTCTTC | CASSPRAGQSSYNEQFF
few | TRBJ1-2 | - | TRBV4-1 | TGCGCCAGCAGCCAAAAGCAGGGAGGCGGCTACACCTTC | CASSQKQGGGYTF
- | TRBJ2-3 | - | TRBV9 | TGTGCCAGCAGCGTAGCACTAGCCACCACAGATACGCAGTATTTT | CASSVALATTDTQYF
once | TRBJ1-2 | TRBD1 | TRBV28 | TGTGCCAGCAGCCTTAAAACAGGGGGCTATGGCTACACCTTC | CASSLKTGGYGYTF
- | TRBJ1-3 | - | TRBV27 | TGTGCCAGCAGGGAGACGGGGAGCTCTGGAAACACCATATATTTT | CASRETGSSGNTIYF
few | TRBJ1-5 | - | TRBV4-1 | TGCGCCAGCAGCTCCCCGGGACTTCGGCAGCCCCAGCATTTT | CASSSPGLRQPQHF
- | TRBJ1-3 | - | TRBV5-1 | TGCGCCAGCAGCTTGGCCTTTAGCGGAAACACCATATATTTT | CASSLAFSGNTIYF
once | TRBJ2-5 | - | TRBV6-5 | TGTGCCAGCAGTTACTCGGGCTGGCTTACCAAGGAGACCCAGTACTTC | CASSYSGWLTKETQYF
- | TRBJ1-2 | TRBD1 | TRBV6-1 | TGTGCCAGCAGTATACAAGCTGACAGGGGCGTTGGCTACACCTTC | CASSIQADRGVGYTF
- | TRBJ1-5 | - | TRBV27 | TGTGCCAGCAGTCACAGGAATCAGCCCCAGCATTTT | CASSHRNQPQHF
- | TRBJ1-1 | - | TRBV11-3 | TGTGCCAGCAGCTTAGGGACTGGCACTGAAGCTTTCTTT | CASSLGTGTEAFF
- | TRBJ1-2 | - | TRBV7-6 | TGTGCCAGCAGCCCACAATCAGGCCCTTATGGCTACACCTTC | CASSPQSGPYGYTF